The 15 T cell receptor beta chains below come from one sample, sequenced in a study of a mutant IDH1 vaccine in newly diagnosed glioma. For these receptors, no antigen is known. Time point given: week 23, last vaccination. Vaccination used 300 ug of mutant IDH1 20-mer peptide per dose, with topical imiquimod. The protocol was immunoSEQ multiplex PCR, while the TCRdb copy is restricted to in-frame clones and leaves out a portion. The table lists 70,000 to 90,000 clones, roughly 85% of them singletons. The sample in question was PBMCs, obtained from a glioma patient whose treatment included an IDH1 peptide vaccine. The receptors derive from a man aged 25-45 years with glioma. Some clones in this sample may be carry-over from other donors' samples.

J is TRBJ2-1 and V is TRBV27; TRBD2 matches 9 bases. The length of the CDR3 is 15 residues. V lost 8 bases, J lost 5 bases, and 10 bases stayed unmatched. CDR1 and CDR2 from the germline V gene are MNHEY and SMNVEV (reference sequence). The CDR3: CASAIRASGDNEQFF. Here the CDR3 DNA reads TGTGCCAGCGCAATTAGGGCTAGCGGGGACAATGAGCAGTTCTTC.

For this clone: The same CDR3 can be traced to other DNA sequences in this sample. The chain uses TRBV5-1 and TRBJ2-1; no definite D call. V was clipped by 0 bases and J by 0 bases, with 10 bases between them. This CDR3 contains 16 residues. Germline CDR1 SGHRS, CDR2 YFSETQ. The CDR3 spells CASSLGGKSSYNEQFF. The CDR3 DNA reads TGCGCCAGCAGCTTGGGAGGAAAGAGCTCCTACAATGAGCAGTTCTTC.

The V call is TRBV19, the J call TRBJ1-1, with D uncertain. Per germline, CDR1 LNHDA and CDR2 SQIVND (reference sequence). The CDR3 is made up of 13 amino acids. V gave up 1 base and J gave up 0 bases, with 3 bases separating them. The CDR3: CASSIGVNTEAFF. CDR3 DNA sequence: TGTGCCAGTAGTATAGGGGTGAACACTGAAGCTTTCTTT.

The chain links TRBV28 to TRBJ1-1, with a possible D match to TRBD1 (5 bases). V was clipped by 3 bases and J by 2 bases, with 10 bases between them. This CDR3 has 14 residues. Looked up from germline, CDR1 is MDHEN and CDR2 is SYDVKM. Written as DNA, the CDR3 is TGTGCCAGCAGTTTCACAGGAGCCAACACTGAAGCTTTCTTT. Its translation: CASSFTGANTEAFF.

This chain joins TRBV11-2 and TRBJ1-4, with D hard to call. There are 14 residues in the CDR3. V gave up 1 base and J gave up 3 bases, with 6 bases separating them. CDR1 and CDR2 from the germline V gene are SGHAT and FQNNGV. CDR3 sequence (DNA): TGTGCCAGCAGCTTAGGAGGTTCTAATGAAAAACTGTTTTTT. It codes for CASSLGGSNEKLFF.

Of note for this clone: Additional DNA sequences in this sample encode the identical CDR3. CDR3 sequence: CASSSTGGFNYGYTF. The CDR3 DNA is TGTGCCAGCAGCTCGACCGGGGGATTTAACTATGGCTACACCTTC. The rearrangement uses TRBV11-2 and TRBJ1-2; weak D call: TRBD1 (5 bases). Germline CDR1 is SGHAT and CDR2 is FQNNGV. This CDR3 contains 15 residues. V was clipped by 4 bases and J by 1 base, with 13 bases between them. The complete variable domain, with remaining parts taken from reference TRBV11-2 and TRBJ1-2, reads EAGVAQSPRYKIIEKRQSVAFWCNPISGHATLYWYQQILGQGPKLLIQFQNNGVVDDSQLPKDRFSAERLKGVDSTLKIQPAKLEDSAVYLCASSSTGGFNYGYTFGSGTRLTVV.

This chain links TRBV9 with TRBJ2-5, with D possibly called TRBD1 or TRBD2 (6 bases each). This CDR3 comprises 20 residues. CDR1 and CDR2 (germline): SGDLS, YYNGEE. V lost 0 bases, J lost 2 bases, and 26 bases lay in between. In nucleotides, the CDR3 is TGTGCCAGCAGCGTAGTCGGGGGACCTGACGGCAGGGGAGGACAAGAGACCCAGTACTTC. It specifies CASSVVGGPDGRGGQETQYF.

The chain's CDR3 is CASSLGRNQPQHF. For the CDR3, the DNA is TGCGCCAGCAGCTTGGGGCGTAATCAGCCCCAGCATTTT. This chain uses TRBV5-1 with TRBJ1-5; no firm D call. The V gene's germline CDR1 is SGHRS and CDR2 YFSETQ. The CDR3 is 13 amino acids. The germline V and J ends were trimmed by 0 bases and 4 bases, with 5 bases remaining between them.

J is TRBJ1-2 and V is TRBV30, with 8 bases that match TRBD1. Germline V gives CDR1 GTSNPN, CDR2 SVGIG (reference sequence). The CDR3 spans 14 residues. Germline trimming cut 0 bases from V and 7 bases from J; bases unmatched to any gene: 7. Here the CDR3 reads CAWSVSQGASGYTF. In DNA, the CDR3 is TGTGCCTGGAGTGTTAGTCAGGGGGCAAGTGGCTACACCTTC.

This sequence joins TRBV19 and TRBJ1-2, with D hard to call. Trimming took off 7 bases at V and 3 bases at J, with 18 bases between the two ends. Germline CDR1 is LNHDA and CDR2 is SQIVND (reference sequence). The CDR3 runs 15 residues. The DNA for the CDR3 is TGTGCCAGTAATTCCCGTACTCATACCGACTATGGCTACACCTTC. This encodes CASNSRTHTDYGYTF.

This clone has just one count. The chain joins TRBV28 to TRBJ2-7, with D perhaps matching TRBD1 (5 bases). The CDR3 totals 12 residues. Trimming stripped 2 bases from V and 4 bases from J, with 6 bases between. Germline CDR1 is MDHEN and CDR2 is SYDVKM. CDR3: CASSLGAYEQYF. For the CDR3, the DNA is TGTGCCAGCAGTTTAGGGGCATACGAGCAGTACTTC. Based on the CDR3 plus reference TRBV28 and TRBJ2-7, the full variable domain is DVKVTQSSRYLVKRTGEKVFLECVQDMDHENMFWYRQDPGLGLRLIYFSYDVKMKEKGDIPEGYSVSREKKERFSLILESASTNQTSMYLCASSLGAYEQYFGPGTRLTVT.

The chain links TRBV14 to TRBJ2-3, with 8 nucleotides matching TRBD2. After removal of 6 bases from V and 4 bases from J, the junction contained 6 bases not matched to a gene. Per the germline V gene, CDR1 is SGHDN and CDR2 is FVKESK. This CDR3 spans 14 amino acids. CDR3 coding DNA: TGTGCCAGCAGTCGAGCGGGAGCCCCAGATACGCAGTATTTT. It encodes CASSRAGAPDTQYF.

The chain joins TRBV28 to TRBJ1-5; TRBD1 agrees at 8 bases. The CDR3 length is 15 residues. Germline CDR1 and CDR2: MDHEN and SYDVKM. Trimming cost V 3 bases and J 4 bases; bases outside gene matches: 5. CDR3 loop: CASSFGQGRNQPQHF. The CDR3 DNA follows: TGTGCCAGCAGTTTTGGACAGGGACGGAATCAGCCCCAGCATTTT.

This clone showed up just once. This rearrangement joins TRBV6-1 to TRBJ1-3, with TRBD1 as a possible D gene (6 bases). V lost 2 bases to trimming and J lost 4 bases, with 15 bases between them. Germline V gives CDR1 MNHNS, CDR2 SASEGT. CDR3 length: 16 amino acids. The chain's CDR3 is CASSERFWGAGNTIYF. The CDR3 region has the DNA TGTGCCAGCAGTGAACGGTTTTGGGGGGCCGGAAACACCATATATTTT.

The chain couples TRBV4-3 to TRBJ1-5; the D is unclear. This CDR3 has 16 residues. The germline V gene encodes CDR1 LGHNA and CDR2 YSLEER. V gave up 0 bases and J gave up 5 bases, with 14 bases separating them. The CDR3 region is CASSQDHGQTHQPQHF. CDR3 coding DNA: TGCGCCAGCAGCCAAGATCACGGTCAGACACATCAGCCCCAGCATTTT.